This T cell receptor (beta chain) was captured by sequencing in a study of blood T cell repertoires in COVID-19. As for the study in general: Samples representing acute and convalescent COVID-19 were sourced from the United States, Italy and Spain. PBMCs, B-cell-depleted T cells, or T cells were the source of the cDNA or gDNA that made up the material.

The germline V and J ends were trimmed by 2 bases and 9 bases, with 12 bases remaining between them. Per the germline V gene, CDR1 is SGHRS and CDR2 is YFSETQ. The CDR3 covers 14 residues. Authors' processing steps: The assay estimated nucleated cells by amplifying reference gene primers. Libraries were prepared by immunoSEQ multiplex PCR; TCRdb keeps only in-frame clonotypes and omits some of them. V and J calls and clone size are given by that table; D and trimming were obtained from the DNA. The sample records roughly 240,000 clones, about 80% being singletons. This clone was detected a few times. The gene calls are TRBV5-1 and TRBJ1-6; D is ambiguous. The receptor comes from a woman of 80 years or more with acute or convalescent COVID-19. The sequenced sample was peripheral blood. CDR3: CASSFRGTSSPLHF. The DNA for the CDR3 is TGCGCCAGCAGCTTCCGGGGAACTAGTTCACCCCTCCACTTT.